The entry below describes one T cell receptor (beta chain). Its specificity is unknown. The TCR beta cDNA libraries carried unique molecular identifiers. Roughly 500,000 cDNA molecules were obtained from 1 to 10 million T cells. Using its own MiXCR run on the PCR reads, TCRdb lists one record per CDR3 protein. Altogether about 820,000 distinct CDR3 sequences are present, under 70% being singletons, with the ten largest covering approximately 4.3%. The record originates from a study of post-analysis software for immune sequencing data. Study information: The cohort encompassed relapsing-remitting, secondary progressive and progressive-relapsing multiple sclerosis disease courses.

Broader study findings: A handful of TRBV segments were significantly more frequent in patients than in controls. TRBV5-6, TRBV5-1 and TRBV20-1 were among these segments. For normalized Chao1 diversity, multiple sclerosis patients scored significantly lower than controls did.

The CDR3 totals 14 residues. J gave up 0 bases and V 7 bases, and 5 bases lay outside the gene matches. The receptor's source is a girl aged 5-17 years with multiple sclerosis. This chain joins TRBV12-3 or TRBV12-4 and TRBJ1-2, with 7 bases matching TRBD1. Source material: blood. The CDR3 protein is CASTEDRSNYGYTF. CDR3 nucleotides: TGTGCCAGCACCGAGGACAGGTCTAACTATGGCTACACCTTC.